The present entry profiles one T cell receptor (beta chain) with its context. No antigen is known for it. CDR1 and CDR2 from the germline V gene are SEHNR and FQNEAQ (reference sequence). V was shortened by 1 base and J by 7 bases, with 13 bases between the two germline ends. This CDR3 is built from 14 residues. These data belong to a study of OX40 agonist ivuxolimab in advanced cancers. Exclusion of a patient followed from autoimmune disease history or systemic immunosuppression. The timepoints at which blood was sampled were baseline, cycle 4 day 1, and cycle 7 day 1. Whole-study findings and limits: No determination was made of the antigen specificity of the expanded peripheral T cells.

TCRdb's copy holds only in-frame clones and misses some; the assay was immunoSEQ multiplex PCR. The top ten clones hold about 0.15% of a sample with 95,000 to 150,000 clones, around 95% of them seen once. The chain employs TRBV7-9 and TRBJ2-5; D perhaps matches TRBD1 (5 bases). The specimen was CD4+ or CD8+ T cells sorted from blood, collected in a trial of the OX40 agonist ivuxolimab. The receptor's source is an adult with an advanced solid tumor such as melanoma, head and neck, liver or kidney cancer. The chain's CDR3 is CASSLVEAGMTQYF. The CDR3 DNA follows: TGTGCCAGCAGCTTAGTAGAGGCAGGGATGACCCAGTACTTC.